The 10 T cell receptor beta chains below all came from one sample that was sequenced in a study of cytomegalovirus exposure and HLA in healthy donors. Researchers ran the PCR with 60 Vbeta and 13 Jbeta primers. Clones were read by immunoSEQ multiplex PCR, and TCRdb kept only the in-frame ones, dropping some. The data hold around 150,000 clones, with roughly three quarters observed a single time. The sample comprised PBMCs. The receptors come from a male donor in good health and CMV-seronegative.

The CDR3: CATWTGGSYGYTF. The CDR3 DNA sequence: TGTGCCACCTGGACAGGGGGCAGCTATGGCTACACCTTC. The chain couples TRBV10-3 to TRBJ1-2, with 11 positions matching TRBD1. The V and J ends lost 10 bases and 4 bases, in that order; junction bases with no gene match: 5. The CDR3 has 13 amino acids. Germline loops: CDR1 ENHRY, CDR2 SYGVKD.

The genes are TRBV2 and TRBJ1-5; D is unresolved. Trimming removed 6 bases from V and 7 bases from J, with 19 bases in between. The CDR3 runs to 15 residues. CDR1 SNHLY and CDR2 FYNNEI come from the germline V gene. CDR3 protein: CASRLRWRVDQPQHF. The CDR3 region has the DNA TGTGCCAGCAGGTTGCGGTGGAGGGTGGACCAGCCCCAGCATTTT.

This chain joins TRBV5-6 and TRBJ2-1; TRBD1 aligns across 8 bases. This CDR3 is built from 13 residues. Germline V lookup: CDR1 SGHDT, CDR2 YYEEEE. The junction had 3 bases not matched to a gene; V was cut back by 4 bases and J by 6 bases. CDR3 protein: CASSVDRANEQFF. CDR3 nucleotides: TGTGCCAGCAGCGTGGACAGGGCCAATGAGCAGTTCTTC.

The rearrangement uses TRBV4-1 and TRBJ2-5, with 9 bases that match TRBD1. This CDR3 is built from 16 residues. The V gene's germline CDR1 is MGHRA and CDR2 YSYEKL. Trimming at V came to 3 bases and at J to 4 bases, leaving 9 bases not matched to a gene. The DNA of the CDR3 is TGCGCCAGCAGCCACAAATCCGGGACAGGGCCAGAGACCCAGTACTTC. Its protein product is CASSHKSGTGPETQYF.

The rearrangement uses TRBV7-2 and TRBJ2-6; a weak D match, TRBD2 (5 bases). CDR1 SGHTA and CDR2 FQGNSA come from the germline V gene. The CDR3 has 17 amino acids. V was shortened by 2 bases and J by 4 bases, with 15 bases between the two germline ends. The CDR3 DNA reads TGTGCCAGCAGCTTATCTGCTAGCCGAAGAGGGGCCAACGTCCTGACTTTC. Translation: CASSLSASRRGANVLTF.

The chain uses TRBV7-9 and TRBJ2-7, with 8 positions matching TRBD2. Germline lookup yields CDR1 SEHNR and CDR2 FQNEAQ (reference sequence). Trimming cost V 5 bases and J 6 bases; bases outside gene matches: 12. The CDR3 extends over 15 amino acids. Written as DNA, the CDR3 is TGTGCCAGCAGCCCCTCCGGGGGGGGTTGGACCGAGCAGTACTTC. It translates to CASSPSGGGWTEQYF. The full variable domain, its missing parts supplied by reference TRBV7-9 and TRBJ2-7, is DTGVSQNPRHKITKRGQNVTFRCDPISEHNRLYWYRQTLGQGPEFLTYFQNEAQLEKSRLLSDRFSAERPKGSFSTLEIQRTEQGDSAMYLCASSPSGGGWTEQYFGPGTRLTVT.

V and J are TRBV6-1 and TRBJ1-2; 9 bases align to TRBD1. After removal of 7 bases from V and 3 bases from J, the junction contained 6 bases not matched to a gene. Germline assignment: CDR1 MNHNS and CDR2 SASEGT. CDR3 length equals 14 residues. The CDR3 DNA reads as TGTGCCAGCACCTTACAGGGGGCCGACTATGGCTACACCTTC. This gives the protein CASTLQGADYGYTF.

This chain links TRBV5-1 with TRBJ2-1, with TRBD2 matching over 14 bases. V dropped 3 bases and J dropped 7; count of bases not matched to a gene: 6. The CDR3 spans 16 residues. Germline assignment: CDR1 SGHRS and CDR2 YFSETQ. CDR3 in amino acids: CASSSTTSGGENEQFF. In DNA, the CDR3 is TGCGCCAGCAGCTCAACGACTAGCGGGGGGGAAAATGAGCAGTTCTTC.

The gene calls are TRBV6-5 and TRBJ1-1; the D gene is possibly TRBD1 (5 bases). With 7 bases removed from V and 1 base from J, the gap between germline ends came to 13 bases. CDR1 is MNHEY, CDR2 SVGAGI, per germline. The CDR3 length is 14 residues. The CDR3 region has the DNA TGTGCCAGCAATCAGGGTTTGGGGAACACTGAAGCTTTCTTT. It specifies CASNQGLGNTEAFF.

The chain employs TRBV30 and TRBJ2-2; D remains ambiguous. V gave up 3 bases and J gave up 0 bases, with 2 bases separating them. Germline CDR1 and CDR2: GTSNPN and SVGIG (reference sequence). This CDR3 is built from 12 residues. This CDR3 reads CAWSANTGELFF. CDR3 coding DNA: TGTGCCTGGAGCGCGAACACCGGGGAGCTGTTTTTT.